This is a list of T cell receptor beta chains from one sample in a study of cytotoxic CD8 clonotypes in ibrutinib-treated CLL. TCRdb keeps only in-frame clones here, not all; method: immunoSEQ multiplex PCR. The table has fewer than 400,000 clones, under 70% seen once. The sample consisted of PBMCs, taken after 36 months of ibrutinib treatment. The receptors derive from a human donor with chronic lymphocytic leukemia. Both conserved end residues are part of each CDR3. A D gene is named only where the DNA matches it firmly. Part of the rows lack a size; the others show once, few, many or a class for expanded clones.

D,J,V,size,CDR3,DNA
TRBD1,TRBJ2-5,TRBV5-4,-,CASSQGQGGFQETQYF,TGTGCCAGCAGTCAGGGACAGGGCGGGTTCCAAGAGACCCAGTACTTC
-,TRBJ2-3,TRBV7-3,-,CASSPWGITDTQYF,TGTGCCAGCAGCCCCTGGGGAATCACAGATACGCAGTATTTT
TRBD2,TRBJ2-1,TRBV14,-,CASSRQELAGAFNEQFF,TGTGCCAGCAGCCGCCAAGAACTAGCGGGGGCCTTTAATGAGCAGTTCTTC
TRBD2,TRBJ2-1,TRBV7-9,-,CASSSPGLADQFF,TGTGCCAGCAGCTCGCCGGGACTAGCGGATCAGTTCTTC
-,TRBJ1-2,TRBV4-3,few,CASSHTTVHYGYTF,TGCGCCAGCAGCCATACGACAGTGCACTATGGCTACACCTTC
TRBD1,TRBJ2-3,TRBV5-1,-,CASSSTGGAGVDTQYF,TGCGCCAGCAGCTCAACAGGGGGCGCGGGGGTAGATACGCAGTATTTT
TRBD2,TRBJ2-7,TRBV9,-,CASSVLAGVGYEQYF,TGTGCCAGCAGCGTCCTTGCGGGAGTCGGGTACGAGCAGTACTTC
-,TRBJ2-3,TRBV4-3,-,CASSHGSYTDTQYF,TGCGCCAGCAGCCATGGCAGTTACACAGATACGCAGTATTTT
-,TRBJ2-7,TRBV4-1,once,CASSQDTAGPYEQYF,TGCGCCAGCAGCCAAGATACGGCAGGACCCTACGAGCAGTACTTC
-,TRBJ2-3,TRBV7-3,-,CASSPGGARPDTQYF,TGTGCCAGCAGCCCGGGCGGCGCAAGACCAGATACGCAGTATTTT
-,TRBJ1-2,TRBV5-1,-,CASSLYSGDYGYTF,TGCGCCAGCAGCTTGTACTCAGGAGACTATGGCTACACCTTC
-,TRBJ2-7,TRBV29-1,-,CSVEGRRYEQYF,TGCAGCGTTGAGGGCAGGCGCTACGAGCAGTACTTC
-,TRBJ2-1,TRBV7-3,-,CASSYAGTPSNEQFF,TGTGCCAGCAGCTATGCCGGGACCCCCAGCAATGAGCAGTTCTTC
TRBD2,TRBJ2-7,TRBV13,-,CASSPSSSGNYEQYF,TGTGCCAGCAGCCCATCCTCTAGCGGAAATTACGAGCAGTACTTC
TRBD1,TRBJ2-1,TRBV28,-,CASRPNPGQGTYNEQFF,TGTGCCAGCAGACCTAATCCGGGACAGGGGACCTACAATGAGCAGTTCTTC
-,TRBJ1-6,TRBV2,-,CASSDQGMNSPLHF,TGTGCCAGCAGTGATCAGGGGATGAATTCACCCCTCCACTTT
-,TRBJ1-3,TRBV6-6,-,CASSYQSSGNTIYF,TGTGCCAGCAGTTATCAGTCCTCTGGAAACACCATATATTTT
-,TRBJ2-1,TRBV5-4,-,CASSLRGRPPATDEQFF,TGTGCCAGCAGCTTGCGCGGCAGACCTCCGGCAACGGATGAGCAGTTCTTC
-,TRBJ2-1,TRBV14,few,CASSGDWTGQFF,TGTGCCAGCAGCGGGGACTGGACGGGGCAGTTCTTC
-,TRBJ1-2,TRBV2,-,CASSGRGRPSGYTF,TGTGCCAGCAGTGGTCGAGGCAGGCCTTCTGGCTACACCTTC
-,TRBJ2-7,TRBV28,-,CASSQTGWVYEQYF,TGTGCCAGCAGTCAGACAGGTTGGGTGTACGAGCAGTACTTC
TRBD1,TRBJ2-7,TRBV5-1,-,CASSHRDRGSYEQYF,TGCGCCAGCAGCCACCGGGACAGGGGGAGCTACGAGCAGTACTTC